This T cell receptor (beta chain) was profiled in a study of blood T cell repertoires in COVID-19. Study-level background: There were acute and convalescent COVID-19 samples, and they came from the United States, Italy and Spain. The cDNA or gDNA used as material had been derived from T cells, B-cell-depleted T cells, or PBMCs.

This clone was seen just once. In assigning cohorts, the study relied on participant-reported clinical history. Cohort 3 donors counted as recovered after two negative PCRs, clearance, or resolved symptoms. Assay used: immunoSEQ multiplex PCR; TCRdb lists only in-frame clones, some missing. There are about 280,000 clones in the sample; around nine tenths occur only once, and about 5.7% lies in the top ten. Trimming cost V 6 bases and J 6 bases, with 13 bases left between them. The V gene's germline CDR1 is SGHVS and CDR2 FNYEAQ. This CDR3 has 13 amino acids. The specimen was PBMCs or T cells enriched from blood (not recorded which). The receptor was isolated from a woman aged 35 to 49 who had recovered from COVID-19. The V call is TRBV7-6, the J call TRBJ2-3, with D perhaps matching TRBD2 (5 bases). For the CDR3, the DNA is TGTGCCAGCAGTCCCTCACTAGTGGATACGCAGTATTTT. This encodes CASSPSLVDTQYF.